Below, 7 T cell receptor beta chains from the same sample are listed, as sequenced in a study of CD8 T cells in Susac syndrome. The authors reverse transcribed roughly 0.5 to 1 ug RNA with random hexamers. A single record per CDR3 protein comes from TCRdb applying MiXCR to the immunoSEQ multiplex PCR reads. Here the sample spans approximately 110,000 distinct CDR3 sequences, roughly 97% being singletons. The sequenced sample consisted of CD4+ T cells from PBMCs. The receptors derive from a human donor in good health.

This clonotype appeared a single time. The rearrangement uses TRBV27 and TRBJ1-2, with D possibly matching TRBD1 (5 bases). The CDR3 extends over 15 amino acids. Germline V gives CDR1 MNHEY, CDR2 SMNVEV (reference sequence). The V end was cut by 5 bases, the J end by 4 bases, with 17 bases between. CDR3 nucleotides: TGTGCCAGCAGTCCGACCGGGGGGGGACCCTATGGCTACACCTTC. Translated: CASSPTGGGPYGYTF.

V usage is TRBV6-5 and J usage is TRBJ1-2; D gene uncertain. The CDR3 consists of 13 residues. Trimming left V 6 bases short and J 0 bases short, with 8 bases between. Germline loops: CDR1 MNHEY, CDR2 SVGAGI. CDR3 amino acids: CASRATANYGYTF. The CDR3 nucleotides read TGTGCCAGCAGAGCTACAGCTAACTATGGCTACACCTTC.

The chain uses TRBV5-1 and TRBJ2-5; D not certain. CDR3 length: 13 residues. Germline V gene data show CDR1 as SGHRS and CDR2 as YFSETQ. V was pared by 4 bases and J by 4 bases, with 11 bases between. The chain's CDR3 is CASSPDYPETQYF. In nucleotides, the CDR3 is TGCGCCAGCAGCCCGGATTACCCAGAGACCCAGTACTTC.

This chain links TRBV29-1 with TRBJ1-2, with D tentatively TRBD1 (6 bases). The CDR3 sequence is 14 residues long. The germline V gene has CDR1 SQVTM and CDR2 ANQGSEA. V was clipped by 3 bases and J by 4 bases, with 15 bases between them. CDR3 loop: CSVDRGAVGYGYTF. CDR3 in DNA: TGCAGCGTTGATCGGGGGGCAGTGGGCTATGGCTACACCTTC. The whole variable domain, filled in from reference TRBV29-1 and TRBJ1-2, reads SAVISQKPSRDICQRGTSLTIQCQVDSQVTMMFWYRQQPGQSLTLIATANQGSEATYESGFVIDKFPISRPNLTFSTLTVSNMSPEDSSIYLCSVDRGAVGYGYTFGSGTRLTVV.

The rearrangement joins TRBV7-9 to TRBJ2-7; D perhaps matches TRBD2 (5 bases). The CDR3 is 15 amino acids. The germline V gene has CDR1 SEHNR and CDR2 FQNEAQ (reference sequence). The V end lost 10 bases, the J end lost 1 base, and 20 bases lay between the germline ends. Here the CDR3 reads CATAGAATGSYEQYF. The CDR3 DNA reads TGTGCCACCGCGGGCGCTGCTACGGGTTCCTACGAGCAGTACTTC.

V gene TRBV7-2 combines with J gene TRBJ1-1; D is possibly TRBD1 (6 bases). CDR1 is SGHTA, CDR2 FQGNSA, per germline. This CDR3 contains 14 residues. The V and J ends lost 5 bases and 5 bases respectively, with 15 bases between them. The CDR3 spells CASSQQRGRTEAFF. CDR3 nucleotide sequence: TGTGCCAGCAGCCAGCAGAGGGGGAGGACTGAAGCTTTCTTT.

The chain recombines TRBV3-1 with TRBJ2-3; 7 bases map to TRBD2. The CDR3 consists of 14 residues. CDR1 LGHDT and CDR2 YNNKEL come from the germline V gene (reference sequence). The junction had 3 bases not matched to a gene; V was cut back by 4 bases and J by 2 bases. CDR3 in amino acids: CASSPAGYTDTQYF. The CDR3 nucleotides read TGTGCCAGCAGCCCAGCGGGATACACAGATACGCAGTATTTT.